In this sample, the clone carrying this TCR beta chain turned up a few times. Its target is unknown. This entry is derived from a study of T-cell memory formation after mild COVID-19. CDR3 length: 18 residues. Germline lookup yields CDR1 SGHVS and CDR2 FQNEAQ. Trimming took 1 base from V and 6 from J, leaving 22 bases between them. Overall study findings and caveats: Memory from before infection featured some responding clones, which suggests cross-reactive memory joined. Clones shrinking between day 15 and 85 showed a balanced CD4/CD8 split, and those that grew later tilted toward CD4+. Shrinking CD4+ clones resided mostly in CM and EM, and CD8+ ones in EMRA.

TCRdb used MiXCR to reprocess the 5' RACE reads, holding one entry per CDR3 protein. This sample has approximately 200,000 distinct CDR3 sequences, with around 15% found just once. The clonotype was recovered from an adult woman who had mild COVID-19 (a few samples of this study predate the infection). Cell type and time point are not known. The rearrangement uses TRBV7-8 and TRBJ2-1, with D maybe TRBD1 (6 bases). The source material was PBMCs or a T cell subset sorted from them (not recorded which). The CDR3 coding sequence is TGTGCCAGCAGCTTAGGGACTGGGGGCATACCGGCGGGCAATGAGCAGTTCTTC. Protein: CASSLGTGGIPAGNEQFF.